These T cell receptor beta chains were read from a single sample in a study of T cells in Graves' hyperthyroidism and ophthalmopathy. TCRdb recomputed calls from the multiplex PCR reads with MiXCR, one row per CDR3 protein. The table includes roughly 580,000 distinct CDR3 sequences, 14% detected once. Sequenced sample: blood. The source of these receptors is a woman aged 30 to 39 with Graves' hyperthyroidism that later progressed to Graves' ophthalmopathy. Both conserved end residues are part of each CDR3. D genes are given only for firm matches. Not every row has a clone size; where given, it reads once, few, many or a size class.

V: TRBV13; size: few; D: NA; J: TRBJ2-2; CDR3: CASSPYGSATGELFF; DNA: TGTGCCAGCAGCCCTTACGGGAGTGCTACCGGGGAGCTGTTTTTT
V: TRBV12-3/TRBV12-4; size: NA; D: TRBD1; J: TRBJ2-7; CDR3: CASSLGTGVTRGEQYF; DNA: TGTGCCAGCAGCCTCGGGACAGGGGTCACGAGGGGCGAGCAGTACTTC
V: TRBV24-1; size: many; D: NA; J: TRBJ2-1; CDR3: CATAIRARDEQFF; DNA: TGTGCCACCGCGATCAGGGCTCGGGATGAGCAGTTCTTC
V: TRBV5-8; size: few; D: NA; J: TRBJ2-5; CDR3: CASSFGTDDYYETQYF; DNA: TGTGCCAGCAGCTTTGGGACGGACGACTATTATGAGACCCAGTACTTC
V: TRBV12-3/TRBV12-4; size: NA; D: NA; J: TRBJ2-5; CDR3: CASSLLAGTGVSGREETQYF; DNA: TGTGCCAGCAGTTTACTTGCGGGGACAGGGGTTAGCGGGAGGGAAGAGACCCAGTACTTC
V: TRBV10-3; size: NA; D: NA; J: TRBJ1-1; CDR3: CAISGGSTEAFF; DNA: TGTGCCATCAGTGGGGGGAGCACTGAAGCTTTCTTT
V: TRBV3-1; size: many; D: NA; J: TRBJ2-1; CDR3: CASRVGRTPNNEQFF; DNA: TGTGCCAGCAGGGTAGGGCGAACACCCAACAATGAGCAGTTCTTC
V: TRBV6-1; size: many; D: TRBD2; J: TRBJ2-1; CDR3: CASSFSGSMNNEQFF; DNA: TGTGCCAGCAGTTTTAGCGGGAGTATGAACAATGAGCAGTTCTTC
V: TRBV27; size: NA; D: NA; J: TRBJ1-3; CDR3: CASSARKGHSGNTIYF; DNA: TGTGCCAGCAGTGCCCGGAAGGGCCACTCTGGAAACACCATATATTTT
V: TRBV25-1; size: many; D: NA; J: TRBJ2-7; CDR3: CASSDRVYEQYF; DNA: TGTGCCAGCAGTGATCGGGTCTACGAGCAGTACTTC
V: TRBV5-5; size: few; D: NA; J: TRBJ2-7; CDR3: CASISPRSKDEQYF; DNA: TGTGCCAGCATCAGCCCCCGTTCCAAGGACGAGCAGTACTTC
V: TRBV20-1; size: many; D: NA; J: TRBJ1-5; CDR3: CSGAGDGNQPQHF; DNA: TGCAGTGGGGCGGGGGACGGCAATCAGCCCCAGCATTTT
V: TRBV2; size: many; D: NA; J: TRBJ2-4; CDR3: CASSEAPTPLAKNIQYF; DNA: TGTGCCAGCAGTGAAGCGCCCACCCCGTTAGCCAAAAACATTCAGTACTTC
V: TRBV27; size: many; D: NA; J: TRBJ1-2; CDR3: CASSFSSGRFNYGYTF; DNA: TGTGCCAGCAGTTTCTCTTCAGGGAGATTTAACTATGGCTACACCTTC
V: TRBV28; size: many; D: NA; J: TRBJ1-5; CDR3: CASSLSILGSNQPQHF; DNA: TGTGCCAGCAGTTTATCAATCTTGGGGAGCAATCAGCCCCAGCATTTT